The text below deals with one T cell receptor (beta chain). The data originate from a study of patients and donors after allogeneic stem cell transplantation. This CDR3 has 12 residues. V was pared by 6 bases and J by 5 bases, with 8 bases between. Germline lookup yields CDR1 MNHEY and CDR2 SVGEGT. TCRdb analysed the RT-PCR reads with MiXCR anew, one entry per CDR3 protein. The sample includes approximately 31,000 distinct CDR3 sequences, roughly a third seen only once; the top ten take over 65%. The V and J genes are TRBV6-2 or TRBV6-3 and TRBJ2-1; D is ambiguous. The sequence came from a human donor who was either an allogeneic HSCT recipient or a stem cell or donor lymphocyte infusion donor (not recorded which). It is not recorded whose cells these are; they may come from a transplant donor. The sequenced material came from blood, either unsorted or a sorted T cell fraction (not recorded which). Here the CDR3 DNA reads TGTGCCAGCAGCCCCCTGGACAATGAGCAGTTCTTC. Translating gives CASSPLDNEQFF.